Below, 7 T cell receptor beta chains from the same sample are listed, as sequenced in a study of beta chain features in type 1 diabetes. Study findings and constraints: In all four CD4+ subsets, TCRB CDR3 length was significantly, moderately reduced in type 1 diabetes.

Expressed TCRB transcripts were sequenced, since all the RNA that had been isolated was reverse transcribed. Here immunoSEQ multiplex PCR was the method, and the copy in TCRdb shows in-frame clones only, minus some. The table includes around 150,000 clones, approximately 9% detected once. What these receptors recognize is not known. The sequenced sample was central memory CD4+ T cells from blood. The receptor set was obtained from a woman between 18 and 29 years old with type 1 diabetes.

This clone was counted only a few times. The chain has TRBV28 and TRBJ2-5; a weak D match, TRBD1 (7 bases). The CDR3 runs 15 residues. The V gene lost 2 bases and the J gene lost 5 bases, with 15 bases spanning the gap. Per germline, CDR1 MDHEN and CDR2 SYDVKM. The DNA of the CDR3 is TGTGCCAGCAGTTTAGGGCAGGGGGGTAGGGAGACCCAGTACTTC. Protein product: CASSLGQGGRETQYF.

In its sample, this clone was seen a few times. The chain joins TRBV4-3 to TRBJ1-2; tentatively, D is TRBD1 (6 bases). Between the trimmed V and J ends, which lost 4 bases and 4 bases, there was a span of 19 bases. Per the germline V gene, CDR1 is LGHNA and CDR2 is YSLEER. The CDR3 has 16 residues. CDR3 in DNA: TGCGCCAGCAGCCCACAGCCCGTGGACAGTGCCTATGGCTACACCTTC. This sequence encodes CASSPQPVDSAYGYTF.

V is TRBV29-1 and J is TRBJ1-1; D gene uncertain. V lost 7 bases and J 0 bases, leaving 3 bases between the germline ends. Germline V gives CDR1 SQVTM, CDR2 ANQGSEA. The CDR3 length is 10 residues. CDR3 sequence: CSAMNTEAFF. The CDR3 DNA follows: TGCAGCGCCATGAACACTGAAGCTTTCTTT.

This clone occurred a few times. The chain uses TRBV19 and TRBJ2-1; D uncertain. V lost 3 bases, J lost 5 bases, and 14 bases lay in between. CDR1 is LNHDA, CDR2 SQIVND, per germline (reference sequence). The CDR3 sequence is 15 residues long. CDR3 protein: CASSMLFPRHNEQFF. In DNA form, the CDR3 reads TGTGCCAGTAGTATGCTGTTCCCGAGGCACAATGAGCAGTTCTTC. Based on the CDR3 plus reference TRBV19 and TRBJ2-1, the full variable domain is DGGITQSPKYLFRKEGQNVTLSCEQNLNHDAMYWYRQDPGQGLRLIYYSQIVNDFQKGDIAEGYSVSREKKESFPLTVTSAQKNPTAFYLCASSMLFPRHNEQFFGPGTRLTVL.

The V and J genes are TRBV27 and TRBJ2-7; TRBD1 matches at 9 bases. J gave up 2 bases and V 4 bases, and 3 bases lay outside the gene matches. The CDR3 runs to 14 residues. Germline V gene sequence: CDR1 MNHEY, CDR2 SMNVEV (reference sequence). CDR3 sequence (DNA): TGTGCCAGCAGTTACCGGACAGGGGCCTACGAGCAGTACTTC. Amino acid sequence: CASSYRTGAYEQYF.

In its sample, this clone was seen a few times. CDR3 region: CASTPTWDRGGQPQHF. In nucleotides, the CDR3 is TGTGCCAGTACCCCTACGTGGGACAGGGGAGGCCAGCCCCAGCATTTT. The rearrangement uses TRBV19 and TRBJ1-5; 10 nucleotides agree with TRBD1. Looked up from germline, CDR1 is LNHDA and CDR2 is SQIVND (reference sequence). The CDR3 extends over 16 amino acids. Losses at the gene ends were 7 bases for V and 7 bases for J; bases not matched to a gene: 13.

This clone was picked up a small number of times. The chain recombines TRBV6-5 with TRBJ2-7; D possibly corresponds to TRBD2 (6 bases). Trimming took off 5 bases at V and 6 bases at J, with 17 bases between the two ends. The germline gives CDR1 MNHEY, CDR2 SVGAGI. This CDR3 spans 14 amino acids. CDR3 nucleotides: TGTGCCAGCAGTCTCGGGGAGGCTCCCCTCGAGCAGTACTTC. This encodes CASSLGEAPLEQYF.